Included here is one TCR beta chain sequence, with context. The sample originates from a study of CD8+CD57+ T cells in acquired aplastic anemia. The authors sequenced patients whose flow cytometry had shown CD8+CD57+ cell expansion. Profiles of TCR beta VDJ and CDR3 were generated from a genomic DNA template. TCRdb passed the reads through MiXCR, listing each CDR3 protein once. This table has 200,000 or so distinct CDR3 sequences, about 60% appearing once. The sample comprised sorted CD4+, CD8+, or CD8+CD57+ T cells (not recorded which) from PBMCs. This TCR was recovered from a human donor with aplastic anemia.

CDR3 DNA: TGTGCCAGCAGCCTTCTTGGCGGGGGGGCCTACGAGCAGTACTTC. Protein: CASSLLGGGAYEQYF. J is TRBJ2-7 and V is TRBV14, with 9 positions matching TRBD2. After removal of 4 bases from V and 2 bases from J, the junction contained 6 bases not matched to a gene. This CDR3 has 15 amino acids. Germline V gene data show CDR1 as SGHDN and CDR2 as FVKESK.